These 8 T cell receptor beta chains were all obtained from the same sample, sequenced in a study of T cell changes during pregnancy in multiple sclerosis. TCRdb's table, derived via immunoSEQ multiplex PCR, lists solely in-frame clones and lacks some. The table records tens of thousands of clones, 89% of them present only once. The input for sequencing was CD8+ T cells from peripheral blood mononuclear cells, taken after pregnancy. These receptors were collected from a female donor with multiple sclerosis, enrolled in a pregnancy study.

The chain recombines TRBV15 with TRBJ2-7, with a possible D match to TRBD2 (5 bases). The CDR3 is made up of 16 amino acids. Germline assignment: CDR1 LNHNV and CDR2 YYDKDF (reference sequence). Trimming took 0 bases from V and 5 from J, leaving 17 bases between them. In DNA form, the CDR3 reads TGTGCCACCAGCAGAGATACTAGACGGCGGGCTAACGAGCAGTACTTC. Translation: CATSRDTRRRANEQYF.

The chain recombines TRBV28 with TRBJ2-1; 7 bases line up with TRBD1. Germline V gene sequence: CDR1 MDHEN, CDR2 SYDVKM. The CDR3 spans 14 residues. The V and J ends lost 8 bases and 4 bases, in that order; junction bases with no gene match: 8. The DNA for the CDR3 is TGTGCCAGCGCCACCGGGACAGATTACAATGAGCAGTTCTTC. Translating gives CASATGTDYNEQFF.

This chain uses TRBV7-2 with TRBJ2-7; 11 bases line up with TRBD2. The V gene end was trimmed by 0 bases and the J gene end by 4 bases; junction bases not matched to a gene: 5. Germline V gene sequence: CDR1 SGHTA, CDR2 FQGNSA. CDR3 length: 16 amino acids. The CDR3 coding sequence is TGTGCCAGCAGCTTAGCAATCGGACTAGCGGGTTACGAGCAGTACTTC. This translates into CASSLAIGLAGYEQYF. Full variable domain (outside the CDR3, taken from reference TRBV7-2 and TRBJ2-7): GAGVSQSPSNKVTEKGKDVELRCDPISGHTALYWYRQSLGQGLEFLIYFQGNSAPDKSGLPSDRFSAERTGGSVSTLTIQRTQQEDSAVYLCASSLAIGLAGYEQYFGPGTRLTVT.

The chain is built from TRBV7-9 and TRBJ2-1; TRBD2 matches 13 bases. CDR1 is SEHNR and CDR2 is FQNEAQ in the germline V gene (reference sequence). V trimming: 4 bases; J trimming: 0 bases; junction bases outside the gene matches: 6. This CDR3 spans 18 amino acids. The CDR3 reads CASSYPRTSGSSYNEQFF. The CDR3 DNA follows: TGTGCCAGCAGCTACCCCAGGACTAGCGGGAGCTCCTACAATGAGCAGTTCTTC.

The chain recombines TRBV6-6 with TRBJ2-7; D is possibly TRBD1 (5 bases). CDR1 and CDR2 (germline): MNHNY, SVGAGI (reference sequence). The CDR3 has 13 residues. V gave up 6 bases and J gave up 6 bases, with 15 bases separating them. The CDR3 DNA reads TGTGCCAGCAGCCTGGGGCAGGCGGTCGAGCAGTACTTC. It is translated as CASSLGQAVEQYF.

The CDR3 is CASQRLADTGELFF. CDR3 DNA: TGTGCCAGCCAAAGACTAGCGGACACCGGGGAGCTGTTTTTT. The chain recombines TRBV7-9 with TRBJ2-2; 9 nucleotides match TRBD2. The germline gives CDR1 SEHNR, CDR2 FQNEAQ (reference sequence). Trimming cost V 8 bases and J 3 bases; bases outside gene matches: 4. CDR3 length: 14 residues. The complete variable domain, with remaining parts taken from reference TRBV7-9 and TRBJ2-2, reads DTGVSQNPRHKITKRGQNVTFRCDPISEHNRLYWYRQTLGQGPEFLTYFQNEAQLEKSRLLSDRFSAERPKGSFSTLEIQRTEQGDSAMYLCASQRLADTGELFFGEGSRLTVL.

The rearrangement joins TRBV4-3 to TRBJ2-6; the D is unclear. Trimming took off 1 base at V and 0 bases at J, with 19 bases between the two ends. This CDR3 contains 20 residues. The germline V gene encodes CDR1 LGHNA and CDR2 YSLEER. The chain's CDR3 is CASSQVRMQGSSSGANVLTF. CDR3 bases: TGCGCCAGCAGCCAAGTTCGAATGCAAGGATCTAGCTCTGGGGCCAACGTCCTGACTTTC.

V is TRBV27 and J is TRBJ1-1; a weak D match, TRBD1 (6 bases). Germline V gene lookup returns CDR1 MNHEY and CDR2 SMNVEV (reference sequence). Trimming took off 5 bases at V and 7 bases at J, with 8 bases between the two ends. CDR3 size: 11 residues. The CDR3 sequence is CASSTGNEAFF. CDR3 bases: TGTGCCAGCAGTACAGGGAATGAAGCTTTCTTT.